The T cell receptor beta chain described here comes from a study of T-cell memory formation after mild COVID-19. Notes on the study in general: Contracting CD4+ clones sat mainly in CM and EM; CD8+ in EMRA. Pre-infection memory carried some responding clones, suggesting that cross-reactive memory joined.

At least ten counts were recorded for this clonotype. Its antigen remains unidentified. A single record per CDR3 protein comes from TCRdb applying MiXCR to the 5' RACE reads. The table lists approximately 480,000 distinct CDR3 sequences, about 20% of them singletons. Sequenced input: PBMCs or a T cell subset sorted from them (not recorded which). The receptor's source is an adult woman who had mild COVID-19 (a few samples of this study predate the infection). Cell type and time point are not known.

The CDR3 nucleotides read TGCGCCAGCAGCGTCTCCGGGACAGGGGAAGAGCAGTACTTC. It is translated as CASSVSGTGEEQYF. This chain links TRBV5-1 with TRBJ2-7; 10 bases line up with TRBD1. Per the germline V gene, CDR1 is SGHRS and CDR2 is YFSETQ. Germline trimming cut 4 bases from V and 7 bases from J; bases unmatched to any gene: 8. The CDR3 has 14 residues.